The T cell receptor (beta chain) described here comes from a study of cytomegalovirus exposure and HLA in healthy donors. The PCR used 60 Vbeta and 13 Jbeta primers. The repertoire was sequenced with immunoSEQ multiplex PCR; TCRdb's copy has only in-frame clones and lacks some. This sample has about 180,000 clones, with approximately 70% found just once. Germline V gene lookup returns CDR1 SGHDT and CDR2 YYEEEE. The CDR3 runs 16 residues. Trimming took 1 base from V and 7 from J; bases not matched to a gene: 7. The receptor's source is a human donor in good health. V is TRBV5-6 and J is TRBJ2-2; 10 bases are a match to TRBD1. The sample consisted of PBMCs. The CDR3 sequence: CASSLYRDRGFGELFF. The CDR3 DNA follows: TGTGCCAGCAGCTTGTACCGGGACAGGGGCTTCGGGGAGCTGTTTTTT.